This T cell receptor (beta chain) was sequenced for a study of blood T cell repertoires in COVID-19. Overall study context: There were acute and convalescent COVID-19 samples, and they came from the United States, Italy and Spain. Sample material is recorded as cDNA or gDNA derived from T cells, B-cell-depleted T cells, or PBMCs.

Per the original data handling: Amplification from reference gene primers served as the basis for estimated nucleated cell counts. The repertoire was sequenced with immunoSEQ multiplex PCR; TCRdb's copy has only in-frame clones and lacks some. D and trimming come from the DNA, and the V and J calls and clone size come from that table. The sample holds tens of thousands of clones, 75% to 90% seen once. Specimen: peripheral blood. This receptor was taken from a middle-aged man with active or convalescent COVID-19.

CDR3 residues: CASSPGTGTTNEKLFF. The DNA of the CDR3 is TGTGCCAGCAGCCCAGGGACAGGCACAACTAATGAAAAACTGTTTTTT. This chain joins TRBV9 and TRBJ1-4, with 8 bases fitting TRBD1. Germline assignment: CDR1 SGDLS and CDR2 YYNGEE. The CDR3 loop spans 16 amino acids. Germline trimming cut 4 bases from V and 0 bases from J; bases unmatched to any gene: 5.